The clone carrying this T cell receptor beta chain occurred a few times. The antigen remains unidentified. This entry is derived from a study of CD8 T cells in ankylosing spondylitis. The germline V gene has CDR1 SGHTA and CDR2 FQGNSA. The CDR3 loop spans 14 amino acids. The V and J ends lost 5 bases and 6 bases, in that order; junction bases with no gene match: 3. Preparation of TCR beta libraries was done by quantitative 5'-RACE with molecular barcodes. TCRdb re-derived calls from the 5' RACE reads in MiXCR, one entry per CDR3 protein. This table holds approximately 130,000 distinct CDR3 sequences, roughly 9% found once. Study-level points and caveats: In ankylosing spondylitis patients, matched synovial fluid reportedly showed significant enrichment of disease-linked clones. Apparently characteristic of ankylosing spondylitis blood was a TCR beta motif (about 8 highly homologous variants).

Sequencing used blood, either unsorted or a sorted T cell fraction (not recorded which). The sequence was collected from a male donor with ankylosing spondylitis or in good health (not recorded which). This rearrangement joins TRBV7-2 to TRBJ2-1; 11 nucleotides agree with TRBD2. CDR3 protein: CASSTSGSSNEQFF. The CDR3 DNA reads as TGTGCCAGCAGCACTAGCGGGAGTAGCAATGAGCAGTTCTTC. Full variable domain (outside the CDR3, taken from reference TRBV7-2 and TRBJ2-1): GAGVSQSPSNKVTEKGKDVELRCDPISGHTALYWYRQSLGQGLEFLIYFQGNSAPDKSGLPSDRFSAERTGGSVSTLTIQRTQQEDSAVYLCASSTSGSSNEQFFGPGTRLTVL.